Listed here are 7 T cell receptor beta chains from one sample, sequenced in a study of early T cells in non-severe SARS-CoV-2 infection. Using its own MiXCR run on the 5' RACE reads, TCRdb lists one record per CDR3 protein. The sample contains 75,000 to 90,000 distinct CDR3 sequences, over 9.5% of which appear only once. Material: whole blood, obtained at baseline. The source is an adult who was a healthcare worker with PCR-confirmed SARS-CoV-2 infection or an uninfected control (not recorded which).

The chain has TRBV7-9 and TRBJ2-7, with 9 bases lining up with TRBD1. Germline V CDR1 and CDR2: SEHNR, FQNEAQ (reference sequence). The V and J ends lost 6 bases and 0 bases, in that order; junction bases with no gene match: 6. This CDR3 region has 15 residues. CDR3 residues: CASRSGTGTSYEQYF. The CDR3 DNA sequence: TGTGCCAGCAGGTCCGGGACAGGGACCTCCTACGAGCAGTACTTC.

This clonotype was found many times. V and J are TRBV5-1 and TRBJ2-7, with TRBD1 as a possible D gene (6 bases). The V and J ends lost 1 base and 2 bases respectively, with 10 bases between them. Germline V gene data show CDR1 as SGHRS and CDR2 as YFSETQ. CDR3 length: 14 residues. CDR3 DNA sequence: TGCGCCAGCAGCTTGAAGGGACAACCCTACGAGCAGTACTTC. It specifies CASSLKGQPYEQYF.

This clonotype was recorded many times. The rearrangement links TRBV6-6 to TRBJ2-5; no clear D gene. The V end was cut by 6 bases, the J end by 4 bases, with 15 bases between. The CDR3 contains 14 residues. CDR1 and CDR2 (germline): MNHNY, SVGAGI (reference sequence). The CDR3: CASSQTLVGETQYF. CDR3 DNA sequence: TGTGCCAGCAGCCAGACCCTGGTAGGAGAGACCCAGTACTTC.

This clonotype was counted at least ten times. CDR3 coding DNA: TGTGCCAGCAGTGTCGCTAGCGGGGGTAGCTCCTACGAGCAGTACTTC. It is translated as CASSVASGGSSYEQYF. The rearrangement joins TRBV28 to TRBJ2-7, with 10 positions matching TRBD2. J lost 0 bases, V lost 5 bases, and 7 bases had no gene match. Germline values: CDR1 MDHEN, CDR2 SYDVKM. The CDR3 has 16 amino acids.

Many counts were recorded for this clonotype. CDR3 sequence reads: CASREGGGEQYF. The CDR3 DNA is TGTGCCAGCCGCGAGGGAGGGGGCGAGCAGTACTTC. The V gene is TRBV28, the J gene TRBJ2-7; maybe TRBD2 (7 bases). Germline assignment: CDR1 MDHEN and CDR2 SYDVKM. Deletions cut 8 bases from V and 6 bases from J, with 14 bases between. The CDR3 has 12 residues.

This clonotype was found a few times. This rearrangement joins TRBV28 to TRBJ1-2, with TRBD1 matching over 10 bases. J was trimmed by 1 base and V by 5 bases; bases with no gene match: 7. Germline CDR1 MDHEN, CDR2 SYDVKM. The CDR3 totals 16 residues. The CDR3 spells CASSPLGQGVNYGYTF. CDR3 sequence (DNA): TGTGCCAGCAGTCCCCTTGGACAGGGGGTTAACTATGGCTACACCTTC.

This clonotype has more than one count but fewer than ten. V is TRBV7-9 and J is TRBJ2-7; 10 bases agree with TRBD2. The germline V gene has CDR1 SEHNR and CDR2 FQNEAQ (reference sequence). The trim removed 3 bases at V and 0 bases at J, leaving 11 bases unmatched. The CDR3 has 18 residues. CDR3 sequence: CASSFPTSGYSSSYEQYF. The CDR3 DNA follows: TGTGCCAGCAGCTTCCCGACTAGCGGGTATTCATCCTCCTACGAGCAGTACTTC.